This T cell receptor beta chain derives from a study of early T cells in non-severe SARS-CoV-2 infection. From the 5' RACE reads, TCRdb called clonotypes with MiXCR, one entry per CDR3 protein. The data hold fewer than 100,000 distinct CDR3 sequences, with about 10% observed a single time. Germline V gene data show CDR1 as SGHTA and CDR2 as FQGNSA. V lost 1 base, J lost 11 bases, and 12 bases lay in between. The CDR3 totals 13 residues. At least ten counts were recorded for this clonotype. The sample comprised whole blood. The receptor was isolated from an adult who was a healthcare worker with PCR-confirmed SARS-CoV-2 infection or an uninfected control (not recorded which). This sequence joins TRBV7-2 and TRBJ2-1, with D hard to call. For the CDR3, the DNA is TGTGCCAGCAGCTTAGAGGTGAACCCCAAGCAGTTCTTC. Encoded protein: CASSLEVNPKQFF.